The 18 T cell receptor beta chains below come from one sample, sequenced in a study of Ad26.COV2.S vaccination and SARS-CoV-2 variants. Treatment defined: roughly 20 received Ad26.COV2.S at low or high dose, single or two shots; a few received placebo; per-sample allocation not given. All samples were drawn on day 63, counting from the first vaccine or placebo injection. The protocol was immunoSEQ multiplex PCR, while the TCRdb copy is restricted to in-frame clones and leaves out a portion. The sample contains about 400,000 clones, 83% of which appear only once. Sequencing used peripheral blood, obtained in a trial of Ad26.COV2.S vaccine versus placebo. All receptors derive from a person between 18 and 65 years old who received the Ad26.COV2.S COVID-19 vaccine or a placebo.

The rearrangement joins TRBV4-2 to TRBJ2-7, with 8 bases that match TRBD2. The CDR3 consists of 16 residues. Germline assignment: CDR1 LGHNA and CDR2 YNFKEQ. The junction had 17 bases not matched to a gene; V was cut back by 3 bases and J by 10 bases. DNA of the CDR3: TGTGCCAGCAGCCATATCCAGCGGGGGATGCCTAAACCACAGTACTTC. Amino acids: CASSHIQRGMPKPQYF.

The chain carries TRBV11-2 and TRBJ2-5, with D maybe TRBD2 (5 bases). Trimming pared 4 bases from V and 5 bases from J, leaving 14 bases between. In germline, CDR1 is SGHAT, CDR2 FQNNGV. CDR3 length: 14 residues. CDR3 sequence reads: CASSSRVGVETQYF. In DNA, the CDR3 is TGTGCCAGCAGCTCCCGGGTGGGAGTGGAGACCCAGTACTTC.

The chain links TRBV4-3 to TRBJ1-3; no clear D gene. V gave up 5 bases and J gave up 4 bases, with 15 bases separating them. The germline V gene encodes CDR1 LGHNA and CDR2 YSLEER. The CDR3 is made up of 15 amino acids. The CDR3 DNA sequence: TGCGCCAGCAGCGTCGCGGGGTCAGCCGGAAACACCATATATTTT. Translating it yields CASSVAGSAGNTIYF.

This clone turned up a few times. The J gene is TRBJ2-7, the V gene TRBV2; maybe TRBD2 (6 bases). Trimming took 6 bases from V and 6 from J, leaving 15 bases between them. Germline V gene data show CDR1 as SNHLY and CDR2 as FYNNEI. The CDR3 is 13 residues long. The CDR3 here is CASRGDFSGEQYF. As DNA, the CDR3 is TGTGCCAGCAGGGGGGACTTTTCCGGCGAGCAGTACTTC.

The rearrangement joins TRBV5-5 to TRBJ2-4; D uncertain. Germline values: CDR1 SGHKS, CDR2 YYEKEE (reference sequence). Trimming cost V 2 bases and J 2 bases, with 8 bases left between them. The CDR3 loop spans 14 amino acids. The CDR3 DNA reads as TGTGCCAGCAGCTTAAAACAGCCCAAAAACATTCAGTACTTC. This sequence encodes CASSLKQPKNIQYF. Complete variable domain (other parts from reference TRBV5-5 and TRBJ2-4): DAGVTQSPTHLIKTRGQQVTLRCSPISGHKSVSWYQQVLGQGPQFIFQYYEKEERGRGNFPDRFSARQFPNYSSELNVNALLLGDSALYLCASSLKQPKNIQYFGAGTRLSVL.

The rearrangement uses TRBV9 and TRBJ2-5; possibly TRBD1 for D (6 bases). The length of the CDR3 is 14 residues. Trimming shortened V by 1 base and J by 7 bases, and 14 bases separated the two germline ends. The germline V gene has CDR1 SGDLS and CDR2 YYNGEE. This CDR3 reads CASSVTRKGGTQYF. The CDR3 DNA follows: TGTGCCAGCAGCGTAACCCGAAAAGGGGGGACCCAGTACTTC.

This clone was observed a few times. The chain links TRBV7-3 to TRBJ1-3; the match to TRBD1 covers 9 bases. Trimming at V came to 5 bases and at J to 4 bases, leaving 9 bases not matched to a gene. This CDR3 is 16 amino acids long. The germline CDR1 and CDR2 sequences are SGHTA and FQGTGA. In DNA, the CDR3 is TGTGCCAGCAGCGACACCGGGACAGGGTCCGGAAACACCATATATTTT. It specifies CASSDTGTGSGNTIYF.

V is TRBV15 and J is TRBJ2-1; D remains ambiguous. V was shortened by 3 bases and J by 0 bases, with 6 bases between the two germline ends. The CDR3 runs to 14 residues. CDR1 and CDR2 from the germline V gene are LNHNV and YYDKDF (reference sequence). CDR3 nucleotide sequence: TGTGCCACCAGCAGGAAGTTCTCCTACAATGAGCAGTTCTTC. Translation gives CATSRKFSYNEQFF.

The count of this clone is one. The chain employs TRBV7-2 and TRBJ2-7; 9 bases align to TRBD2. Germline loops: CDR1 SGHTA, CDR2 FQGNSA. The ends lost 7 bases at V and 3 bases at J; junction bases unmatched: 10. The CDR3 is made up of 15 amino acids. DNA for the CDR3: TGTGCCAGCACCCTAAGGGTAGCGGGGGACTACGAGCAGTACTTC. It encodes CASTLRVAGDYEQYF.

This chain joins TRBV3-1 (or the pseudogene TRBV3-2) and TRBJ2-1; 14 bases are shared with TRBD2. This CDR3 is built from 20 residues. CDR1 LGHDT and CDR2 YNNKEL come from the germline V gene (reference sequence). With V trimmed by 0 bases and J by 7 bases, 14 bases remained unmatched. This CDR3 reads CASSQDLWTSGRPWGNEQFF. The CDR3 DNA follows: TGTGCCAGCAGCCAAGATTTATGGACTAGCGGGAGGCCTTGGGGTAATGAGCAGTTCTTC.

The J gene is TRBJ1-2, the V gene TRBV6-5, with 7 bases fitting TRBD1. Germline lookup yields CDR1 MNHEY and CDR2 SVGAGI. The CDR3 runs 13 residues. With V trimmed by 6 bases and J by 4 bases, 5 bases remained unmatched. The CDR3 DNA reads as TGTGCCAGCAGAACAGGGGCTGGCTATGGCTACACCTTC. Amino acid sequence: CASRTGAGYGYTF.

The V gene is TRBV15, the J gene TRBJ1-5; D is uncertain. Germline CDR1 LNHNV, CDR2 YYDKDF (reference sequence). The V and J ends lost 0 bases and 5 bases respectively, with 11 bases between them. CDR3 length equals 15 residues. CDR3 sequence: CATSRDLQWDQPQHF. CDR3 nucleotide sequence: TGTGCCACCAGCAGAGATCTCCAGTGGGATCAGCCCCAGCATTTT.

The chain employs TRBV3-1 (or the pseudogene TRBV3-2) and TRBJ1-2; D is undetermined. The V end lost 7 bases, the J end lost 6 bases, and 6 bases lay between the germline ends. Per the germline V gene, CDR1 is LGHDT and CDR2 is YNNKEL (reference sequence). The CDR3 has 10 residues. This CDR3 reads CASMVNGYTF. In nucleotides, the CDR3 is TGTGCCAGCATGGTTAATGGCTACACCTTC.

This chain joins TRBV29-1 and TRBJ2-1, with TRBD2 identical over 9 bases. Germline CDR1 is SQVTM and CDR2 is ANQGSEA. Trimming removed 5 bases from V and 0 bases from J; junction bases left unmatched: 2. The CDR3 has 14 residues. The CDR3 region has the DNA TGCAGCGTTCGTAGCGGGAGCTCCTACAATGAGCAGTTCTTC. This codes for CSVRSGSSYNEQFF.

The chain combines TRBV6-2 or TRBV6-3 with TRBJ1-1; weak D call: TRBD1 (5 bases). CDR1 is MNHEY, CDR2 SVGEGT, per germline. V was cut by 5 bases and J by 4 bases, with 14 bases left in between. This CDR3 has 14 amino acids. CDR3 coding DNA: TGTGCCAGCAGTATCACGGGGGTAGGCACTGAAGCTTTCTTT. Residues: CASSITGVGTEAFF.

V gene TRBV5-1 combines with J gene TRBJ1-3; TRBD1 matches at 7 bases. Trimming at V came to 4 bases and at J to 0 bases, leaving 7 bases not matched to a gene. This CDR3 is built from 16 residues. Per the germline V gene, CDR1 is SGHRS and CDR2 is YFSETQ. The CDR3 DNA sequence: TGCGCCAGCAGCCCGTCGGGACAGCTCTCTGGAAACACCATATATTTT. It translates to CASSPSGQLSGNTIYF.

J is TRBJ1-2 and V is TRBV19; D gene unclear. Trimming removed 4 bases from V and 2 bases from J, with 20 bases in between. Germline V CDR1 and CDR2: LNHDA, SQIVND (reference sequence). This CDR3 has 17 residues. The CDR3 nucleotides are TGTGCCAGTAGTAGAATCCTCGATCCTAAGGGAAACTATGGCTACACCTTC. Amino acid sequence: CASSRILDPKGNYGYTF.

The CDR3, as DNA: TGTGCCAGCAGCCAGAATTGGCGGGGTTCCTACAATGAGCAGTTCTTC. It codes for CASSQNWRGSYNEQFF. The chain recombines TRBV3-1 (or the pseudogene TRBV3-2) with TRBJ2-1, with a possible D match to TRBD2 (6 bases). The germline gives CDR1 LGHDT, CDR2 YNNKEL (reference sequence). The ends were cut back, 3 bases at V and 1 base at J, with 13 bases in the middle. This CDR3 is built from 16 residues.